This T cell receptor beta chain was sequenced in a study of T cells in localized non-small cell lung cancer. Study observations and caveats: Uninvolved neighboring lung showed the greatest T cell clonality, exceeding tumor.

In regard to this clone: The antigen is undetermined.

V gave up 2 bases and J gave up 4 bases, with 5 bases separating them. Germline V CDR1 and CDR2: MGHDK, SYGVNS. CDR3 length equals 12 residues. Profiling relied on immunoSEQ multiplex PCR, and the TCRdb table lists in-frame clones only, not all of them. The sample comprises tens of thousands of clones, approximately 90% of which are singletons, and around 2.1% rests with the top ten. The material was peripheral blood, obtained before any cancer treatment. The V call is TRBV25-1, the J call TRBJ1-2; D gene uncertain. The receptor's source is a female donor older than 55 with stage I lung adenocarcinoma. CDR3 region: CASSELSYGYTF. The CDR3 DNA reads as TGTGCCAGCAGTGAACTTAGCTATGGCTACACCTTC.